The 21 T cell receptor beta chains below were found in one sample sequenced in a study of T cell responses to AZD1222 COVID-19 vaccine. Generated by immunoSEQ multiplex PCR, the TCRdb table keeps only in-frame clones and is missing some. The data contain roughly 140,000 clones, just under 95% of them singletons. The source material was peripheral blood, sampled on day 0 of AZD1222 vaccination. Every receptor here comes from an adult in good health.

J is TRBJ1-4 and V is TRBV5-1; no definite D call. V was clipped by 3 bases and J by 8 bases, with 8 bases between them. The length of the CDR3 is 12 residues. In germline, CDR1 is SGHRS, CDR2 YFSETQ. The CDR3 DNA is TGCGCCAGCAGCTCCCCCGGAGAAAAACTGTTTTTT. As protein: CASSSPGEKLFF.

The chain links TRBV9 to TRBJ2-4, with D tentatively TRBD2 (6 bases). Germline CDR1 reads SGDLS; CDR2 reads YYNGEE. V was shortened by 4 bases and J by 7 bases, with 15 bases between the two germline ends. The length of the CDR3 is 14 residues. CDR3 in amino acids: CASSPGVTVNIQYF. Here the CDR3 DNA reads TGTGCCAGCAGCCCGGGAGTGACGGTCAACATTCAGTACTTC. The full variable domain, in which reference TRBV9 and TRBJ2-4 provide the parts outside the CDR3, is DSGVTQTPKHLITATGQRVTLRCSPRSGDLSVYWYQQSLDQGLQFLIQYYNGEERAKGNILERFSAQQFPDLHSELNLSSLELGDSALYFCASSPGVTVNIQYFGAGTRLSVL.

The rearrangement uses TRBV5-1 and TRBJ1-2; 8 bases fit TRBD1. The germline CDR1 and CDR2 sequences are SGHRS and YFSETQ. The CDR3 covers 15 residues. V shed 4 bases, J shed 8 bases, and the junction held 13 bases outside the gene matches. CDR3 bases: TGCGCCAGCAGCGTCACAGGGGGTCTCCCCCGGGGCTACACCTTC. It specifies CASSVTGGLPRGYTF.

The chain couples TRBV24-1 to TRBJ2-5; D not resolved. This CDR3 is built from 13 residues. Germline loops: CDR1 KGHDR, CDR2 SFDVKD. Trimming shortened V by 5 bases and J by 1 base, and 7 bases separated the two germline ends. CDR3 DNA sequence: TGTGCCACCAGTGCACGGCTCCAAGAGACCCAGTACTTC. Its protein product is CATSARLQETQYF.

On this clone itself: Germline and junction disagree at one end, which may indicate a read error. This rearrangement joins TRBV7-7 to TRBJ2-5; D is tentatively TRBD1 or TRBD2 (5 bases each). The CDR3 contains 14 residues. From germline, CDR1 is SSHAT and CDR2 FNYEAQ (reference sequence). This CDR3 is CASSLGVSGETQYF. In DNA form, the CDR3 reads TGTGCTAGCAGCTTGGGGGTGTCGGGAGAGACCCAGTACTTC.

V gene TRBV30 combines with J gene TRBJ1-6; 9 bases align to TRBD1. This CDR3 region has 15 residues. The germline gives CDR1 GTSNPN, CDR2 SVGIG (reference sequence). Germline trimming cut 0 bases from V and 8 bases from J; bases unmatched to any gene: 5. CDR3 DNA: TGTGCCTGGAGTGTAGGGGGACAGGGTTATTCACCCCTCCACTTT. It specifies CAWSVGGQGYSPLHF.

The chain is built from TRBV5-1 and TRBJ1-3; possible D gene TRBD1, 6 bases. CDR1 is SGHRS, CDR2 YFSETQ, per germline. The V end was cut by 1 base, the J end by 4 bases, with 9 bases between. The CDR3 is 14 amino acids. This chain's CDR3 is CASSLNRAGNTIYF. CDR3 sequence (DNA): TGCGCCAGCAGCTTGAACAGGGCGGGAAACACCATATATTTT. Full variable domain (missing parts from reference TRBV5-1 and TRBJ1-3): KAGVTQTPRYLIKTRGQQVTLSCSPISGHRSVSWYQQTPGQGLQFLFEYFSETQRNKGNFPGRFSGRQFSNSRSEMNVSTLELGDSALYLCASSLNRAGNTIYFGEGSWLTVV.

This chain connects TRBV5-5 to TRBJ2-7; 8 positions match TRBD1. The germline V gene has CDR1 SGHKS and CDR2 YYEKEE (reference sequence). V dropped 4 bases and J dropped 0; count of bases not matched to a gene: 12. The CDR3 totals 17 residues. Here the CDR3 DNA reads TGTGCCAGCAGCCCGATACAGGGGGTAACTTACTCCTACGAGCAGTACTTC. Its protein is CASSPIQGVTYSYEQYF.

DNA of the CDR3: TGTGCCAGCTGTCTGGGTGGAGTTTACAATGAGCAGTTCTTC. Encoded protein: CASCLGGVYNEQFF. The J gene is TRBJ2-1, the V gene TRBV6-5; no clear D gene. Germline V lookup: CDR1 MNHEY, CDR2 SVGAGI. V lost 8 bases, J lost 4 bases, and 15 bases lay in between. This CDR3 contains 14 residues.

This chain links TRBV2 with TRBJ1-1; no definite D call. CDR3 length equals 13 residues. Germline CDR1 and CDR2: SNHLY and FYNNEI. V lost 4 bases and J 8 bases, leaving 14 bases between the germline ends. The CDR3 sequence is CASSVRQVPEAFF. The DNA of the CDR3 is TGTGCCAGCAGTGTGCGGCAGGTCCCGGAAGCTTTCTTT. The complete variable domain, with remaining parts taken from reference TRBV2 and TRBJ1-1, reads EPEVTQTPSHQVTQMGQEVILRCVPISNHLYFYWYRQILGQKVEFLVSFYNNEISEKSEIFDDQFSVERPDGSNFTLKIRSTKLEDSAMYFCASSVRQVPEAFFGQGTRLTVV.

About this clone itself: This specimen includes other DNA sequences encoding the same CDR3. The V call is TRBV18, the J call TRBJ1-1; perhaps TRBD1 as D (6 bases). The CDR3 contains 15 residues. Germline V gives CDR1 KGHSH, CDR2 LQKENI. Trimming removed 1 base from V and 1 base from J, with 10 bases in between. Here the CDR3 DNA reads TGTGCCAGCTCACCACTGGGACATTCGAACACTGAAGCTTTCTTT. Residues: CASSPLGHSNTEAFF. The whole variable domain, filled in from reference TRBV18 and TRBJ1-1, reads NAGVMQNPRHLVRRRGQEARLRCSPMKGHSHVYWYRQLPEEGLKFMVYLQKENIIDESGMPKERFSAEFPKEGPSILRIQQVVRGDSAAYFCASSPLGHSNTEAFFGQGTRLTVV.

The chain carries TRBV6-6 and TRBJ2-2; D uncertain. Trimming cost V 9 bases and J 3 bases, with 11 bases left between them. This CDR3 spans 13 amino acids. The germline gives CDR1 MNHNY, CDR2 SVGAGI (reference sequence). The CDR3 is CASSWADTGELFF. CDR3 nucleotide sequence: TGTGCCAGTTCCTGGGCGGACACCGGGGAGCTGTTTTTT.

The rearrangement uses TRBV11-2 and TRBJ2-1; D might be TRBD1 or TRBD2, each matching 5 bases. CDR1 SGHAT and CDR2 FQNNGV come from the germline V gene. The CDR3 is 18 residues long. V lost 5 bases, J lost 0 bases, and 20 bases lay in between. The CDR3 region has the DNA TGTGCCAGCAGCATCGGGACCCACGACCTGAGCTCCTACAATGAGCAGTTCTTC. It codes for CASSIGTHDLSSYNEQFF.

V usage is TRBV6-5 and J usage is TRBJ2-3; D gene uncertain. The V and J ends lost 6 bases and 6 bases respectively, with 16 bases between them. Looked up from germline, CDR1 is MNHEY and CDR2 is SVGAGI. The CDR3 has 14 residues. The DNA for the CDR3 is TGTGCCAGCAGCCCACGATATTCTGTGGATACGCAGTATTTT. It codes for CASSPRYSVDTQYF.

This sequence joins TRBV19 and TRBJ2-7, with 12 bases fitting TRBD2. This CDR3 is built from 15 residues. The V and J ends lost 5 bases and 4 bases, in that order; junction bases with no gene match: 6. The V gene's germline CDR1 is LNHDA and CDR2 SQIVND (reference sequence). In DNA form, the CDR3 reads TGTGCCAGTAGTGTCACTAGCGGGAGGCTTTACGAGCAGTACTTC. It encodes CASSVTSGRLYEQYF.

The genes are TRBV6-1 and TRBJ1-5; D may be TRBD1 (6 bases). Between the trimmed V and J ends, which lost 3 bases and 0 bases, there was a span of 15 bases. The CDR3 totals 17 residues. Germline V CDR1 and CDR2: MNHNS, SASEGT. Written as DNA, the CDR3 is TGTGCCAGCAGTGACCATAAGGACAGTCTTAGCAATCAGCCCCAGCATTTT. Translation: CASSDHKDSLSNQPQHF.

The V gene is TRBV28, the J gene TRBJ2-6, with TRBD1 as a possible D gene (5 bases). Germline V lookup: CDR1 MDHEN, CDR2 SYDVKM. The ends were cut back, 3 bases at V and 0 bases at J, with 15 bases in the middle. This CDR3 spans 18 amino acids. The DNA of the CDR3 is TGTGCCAGCAGTTTTATAAGGGGTGCAGGCTCTGGGGCCAACGTCCTGACTTTC. This translates into CASSFIRGAGSGANVLTF.

The chain has TRBV6-5 and TRBJ2-7; D remains unclear. Looked up from germline, CDR1 is MNHEY and CDR2 is SVGAGI. CDR3 size: 14 residues. Trimming took off 5 bases at V and 4 bases at J, with 15 bases between the two ends. The CDR3 sequence: CASSRDRTEYEQYF. The CDR3 DNA reads TGTGCCAGCAGTCGTGATAGGACGGAATACGAGCAGTACTTC.

This clone occurred a few times. J is TRBJ2-1 and V is TRBV5-1; 9 nucleotides match TRBD1. The CDR3 runs to 17 residues. The germline V gene has CDR1 SGHRS and CDR2 YFSETQ. Trimming removed 4 bases from V and 1 base from J; junction bases left unmatched: 9. CDR3 protein: CASSPGTGFRSYNEQFF. The CDR3, as DNA: TGCGCCAGCAGCCCAGGGACAGGGTTTAGATCCTACAATGAGCAGTTCTTC.

This chain joins TRBV12-3 or TRBV12-4 and TRBJ1-5; D ambiguous. The V gene lost 2 bases and the J gene lost 5 bases, with 7 bases spanning the gap. The CDR3 runs 13 residues. The CDR3 spells CASSLFQDQPQHF. The CDR3 region has the DNA TGTGCCAGCAGTTTATTCCAGGATCAGCCCCAGCATTTT.

With regard to this clone: The DNA is left out, because the CDR3 cannot be placed on it with certainty; the CDR3 is given as TCRdb lists it. The chain uses TRBV6-1 and TRBJ1-4. Germline V gives CDR1 MNHNS, CDR2 SASEGT. The CDR3 is 14 residues long, counting both termini. The CDR3 loop is CASSEAVWGAGTLW.